The 27 T cell receptor beta chains below all came from one sample that was sequenced in a study of T cell responses to AZD1222 COVID-19 vaccine. The method was immunoSEQ multiplex PCR; TCRdb's version includes in-frame clones alone and lacks a portion of them. The sample yields some 78,000 clones, 83% seen once. The sample here was peripheral blood, taken 28 days after the second AZD1222 dose. Receptor source: an adult who received the AZD1222 COVID-19 vaccine.

Ten or more counts support this clone. J is TRBJ2-2 and V is TRBV6-4; no reliable D call. Germline V lookup: CDR1 MRHNA, CDR2 SNTAGT. The V gene lost 3 bases and the J gene lost 2 bases, with 4 bases spanning the gap. The CDR3 contains 13 residues. The CDR3 reads CASSEDNTGELFF. The CDR3 coding sequence is TGTGCCAGCAGTGAGGACAACACCGGGGAGCTGTTTTTT.

This clone was observed a handful of times. This chain joins TRBV5-1 and TRBJ2-1, with TRBD2 matching 7 bases. The CDR3 sequence is 13 residues long. V lost 0 bases, J lost 11 bases, and 5 bases stayed unmatched. The germline CDR1 and CDR2 sequences are SGHRS and YFSETQ. The CDR3 DNA follows: TGCGCCAGCAGCTTGGAGGCGGGAGACCAGCAGTTCTTC. It is translated as CASSLEAGDQQFF.

V usage is TRBV7-2 and J usage is TRBJ1-5; D unresolved. Germline V gene lookup returns CDR1 SGHTA and CDR2 FQGNSA. The length of the CDR3 is 13 residues. The V end lost 1 base, the J end lost 6 bases, and 7 bases lay between the germline ends. CDR3 in amino acids: CASSLVSGQPQHF. The CDR3 DNA reads as TGTGCCAGCAGCTTAGTGTCCGGTCAGCCCCAGCATTTT.

The chain joins TRBV9 to TRBJ1-1; weak D call: TRBD1 (6 bases). The CDR3 covers 13 residues. Between the trimmed V and J ends, which lost 2 bases and 8 bases, there was a span of 13 bases. Germline values: CDR1 SGDLS, CDR2 YYNGEE. This chain's CDR3 is CASSVAGEGEAFF. The CDR3 DNA follows: TGTGCCAGCAGCGTTGCAGGGGAAGGAGAAGCTTTCTTT.

The gene calls are TRBV7-9 and TRBJ2-5, with TRBD2 matching 7 bases. The CDR3 covers 17 residues. The V segment lost 4 bases and the J segment 2 bases; nucleotides outside the gene matches: 13. Germline V lookup: CDR1 SEHNR, CDR2 FQNEAQ (reference sequence). CDR3 sequence reads: CASSSLGGSGVQETQYF. CDR3 sequence (DNA): TGTGCCAGCAGCTCGCTAGGCGGGAGCGGGGTACAAGAGACCCAGTACTTC.

This chain connects TRBV9 to TRBJ2-4, with 7 positions matching TRBD2. CDR1 and CDR2 from the germline V gene are SGDLS and YYNGEE. This CDR3 has 17 amino acids. V shed 0 bases, J shed 5 bases, and the junction held 11 bases outside the gene matches. This chain's CDR3 is CASSVAGGSIVENIQYF. The DNA of the CDR3 is TGTGCCAGCAGCGTAGCGGGCGGGAGTATAGTTGAAAACATTCAGTACTTC.

This rearrangement joins TRBV27 to TRBJ1-2; D uncertain. Looked up from germline, CDR1 is MNHEY and CDR2 is SMNVEV (reference sequence). V lost 6 bases and J 7 bases, leaving 9 bases between the germline ends. The CDR3 covers 11 residues. CDR3 residues: CASRSGVGYTF. In DNA, the CDR3 is TGTGCCAGCAGATCCGGGGTTGGCTACACCTTC.

The gene calls are TRBV19 and TRBJ2-5; D gene uncertain. This CDR3 has 13 residues. The germline V and J ends were trimmed by 3 bases and 1 base, with 6 bases remaining between them. Germline V gives CDR1 LNHDA, CDR2 SQIVND (reference sequence). In DNA, the CDR3 is TGTGCCAGTAGTATTAGCCTCCAAGAGACCCAGTACTTC. It translates to CASSISLQETQYF.

This clone was found once. This chain links TRBV6-5 with TRBJ1-2; no reliable D call. The germline V gene encodes CDR1 MNHEY and CDR2 SVGAGI. This CDR3 is built from 16 residues. Trimming removed 0 bases from V and 0 bases from J, with 11 bases in between. Written as DNA, the CDR3 is TGTGCCAGCAGTTACTCGGCGGTGTCTTCTAACTATGGCTACACCTTC. Protein product: CASSYSAVSSNYGYTF.

This rearrangement joins TRBV11-1 to TRBJ2-7, with a tentative D call TRBD2 (6 bases). The CDR3 runs 14 residues. Trimming pared 5 bases from V and 5 bases from J, leaving 16 bases between. Germline V lookup: CDR1 SGHAT, CDR2 FQDESV (reference sequence). This CDR3 is CASSLRGLSDEQYF. The CDR3, as DNA: TGTGCCAGCAGCCTTCGGGGGTTAAGCGACGAGCAGTACTTC.

The CDR3 DNA is TGTGCCAGCAGCTTGCAGGATAGTTATGGCTACACCTTC. It specifies CASSLQDSYGYTF. The chain recombines TRBV5-4 with TRBJ1-2; no clear D gene. Germline CDR1 SGHNT, CDR2 YYREEE (reference sequence). The CDR3 runs to 13 residues. The V and J ends lost 1 base and 5 bases respectively, with 9 bases between them.

Here the CDR3 reads CASSLSYPTNEKLFF. The CDR3 DNA sequence: TGTGCCAGCAGCTTATCATATCCGACTAATGAAAAACTGTTTTTT. V and J are TRBV7-9 and TRBJ1-4; D is unresolved. The V end lost 2 bases, the J end lost 2 bases, and 9 bases lay between the germline ends. Per germline, CDR1 SEHNR and CDR2 FQNEAQ (reference sequence). The CDR3 spans 15 residues.

The chain is built from TRBV5-1 and TRBJ1-3; 7 bases line up with TRBD1. Germline V lookup: CDR1 SGHRS, CDR2 YFSETQ. CDR3 length: 13 amino acids. V lost 6 bases to trimming and J lost 4 bases; unmatched junction nucleotides: 4. CDR3 sequence: CASTEDRGNTIYF. CDR3 DNA: TGCGCCAGCACTGAGGACAGGGGAAACACCATATATTTT. Complete variable domain (other parts from reference TRBV5-1 and TRBJ1-3): KAGVTQTPRYLIKTRGQQVTLSCSPISGHRSVSWYQQTPGQGLQFLFEYFSETQRNKGNFPGRFSGRQFSNSRSEMNVSTLELGDSALYLCASTEDRGNTIYFGEGSWLTVV.

The chain joins TRBV19 to TRBJ1-2, with D perhaps TRBD1 (5 bases). The germline CDR1 and CDR2 sequences are LNHDA and SQIVND (reference sequence). V lost 7 bases and J 4 bases, leaving 13 bases between the germline ends. The length of the CDR3 is 13 residues. The CDR3 DNA reads TGTGCCAGTAACCCAGGGTTAGGCTATGGCTACACCTTC. Translated, it gives CASNPGLGYGYTF.

The chain employs TRBV11-2 and TRBJ2-1, with 7 bases that match TRBD1. The germline gives CDR1 SGHAT, CDR2 FQNNGV. CDR3 size: 17 residues. After removal of 0 bases from V and 1 base from J, the junction contained 6 bases not matched to a gene. The CDR3 DNA reads as TGTGCCAGCAGCTTAGAGGGCCAGGGGGTATCCTACAATGAGCAGTTCTTC. Translation: CASSLEGQGVSYNEQFF.

V usage is TRBV7-9 and J usage is TRBJ1-1; weak D call: TRBD1 (6 bases). CDR1 is SEHNR and CDR2 is FQNEAQ in the germline V gene (reference sequence). Trimming stripped 3 bases from V and 6 bases from J, with 14 bases between. The CDR3 has 14 residues. This CDR3 reads CASSFEGVGAEAFF. Here the CDR3 DNA reads TGTGCCAGCAGCTTCGAGGGGGTTGGGGCTGAAGCTTTCTTT.

This chain uses TRBV10-3 with TRBJ2-1, with D unclear. CDR3 length: 15 amino acids. The V end was cut by 4 bases, the J end by 5 bases, with 15 bases between. The V gene's germline CDR1 is ENHRY and CDR2 SYGVKD. The CDR3: CAISGRDGVDNEQFF. The CDR3 coding sequence is TGTGCCATCAGTGGTAGGGATGGGGTAGACAATGAGCAGTTCTTC.

J is TRBJ1-2 and V is TRBV7-2; no clear D. Trimming took 5 bases from V and 7 from J, leaving 17 bases between them. Germline V lookup: CDR1 SGHTA, CDR2 FQGNSA. There are 14 residues in the CDR3. This chain's CDR3 is CASSPDRMSGGYTF. The CDR3 region has the DNA TGTGCCAGCAGCCCAGACCGAATGTCGGGTGGCTACACCTTC.

This rearrangement joins TRBV20-1 to TRBJ1-2, with D tentatively TRBD1 (5 bases). V was cut by 5 bases and J by 6 bases, with 7 bases left in between. The CDR3 is 10 residues long. Germline V lookup: CDR1 DFQATT, CDR2 SNEGSKA (reference sequence). CDR3 in amino acids: CSAPRDGYTF. CDR3 coding DNA: TGCAGTGCTCCCAGGGATGGCTACACCTTC.

The V call is TRBV7-9, the J call TRBJ1-3; no firm D call. Trimming left V 0 bases short and J 8 bases short, with 20 bases between. Germline assignment: CDR1 SEHNR and CDR2 FQNEAQ (reference sequence). The CDR3 consists of 17 residues. In DNA form, the CDR3 reads TGTGCCAGCAGCTTAGCTAGTGTAGGACGAGGAGGCGACACCATATATTTT. Translated: CASSLASVGRGGDTIYF.

This chain uses TRBV5-1 with TRBJ2-7; no definite D call. The CDR3 sequence is 15 residues long. Trimming took off 0 bases at V and 5 bases at J, with 15 bases between the two ends. CDR1 SGHRS and CDR2 YFSETQ come from the germline V gene. DNA of the CDR3: TGCGCCAGCAGCTTGGGGGGATCCCTTGGGAACGAGCAGTACTTC. This encodes CASSLGGSLGNEQYF.

V usage is TRBV19 and J usage is TRBJ1-1; possibly TRBD1 for D (5 bases). Trimming stripped 3 bases from V and 3 bases from J, with 14 bases between. The CDR3 length is 15 residues. Germline CDR1 reads LNHDA; CDR2 reads SQIVND (reference sequence). CDR3 nucleotide sequence: TGTGCCAGTAGTATTGTGTACAGGAGGTACACTGAAGCTTTCTTT. It encodes CASSIVYRRYTEAFF.

This clone occurred once. The V gene is TRBV30, the J gene TRBJ2-7, with TRBD2 identical over 7 bases. Germline trimming cut 6 bases from V and 0 bases from J; bases unmatched to any gene: 8. The CDR3 extends over 14 amino acids. CDR1 GTSNPN and CDR2 SVGIG come from the germline V gene (reference sequence). CDR3 coding DNA: TGTGCCTGCGTTACCGGCGGGAGCTCCTACGAGCAGTACTTC. It is translated as CACVTGGSSYEQYF.

This chain uses TRBV27 with TRBJ2-2; 12 nucleotides match TRBD2. Germline V CDR1 and CDR2: MNHEY, SMNVEV (reference sequence). The CDR3 totals 16 residues. J gave up 6 bases and V 5 bases, and 7 bases lay outside the gene matches. As DNA, the CDR3 is TGTGCCAGCAGTACCCTAGCGGGAGGGCGGCCCGGGGAGCTGTTTTTT. The encoded protein is CASSTLAGGRPGELFF.

This chain joins TRBV7-8 and TRBJ1-2, with D uncertain. There are 14 residues in the CDR3. Per germline, CDR1 SGHVS and CDR2 FQNEAQ. The V and J ends lost 3 bases and 6 bases respectively, with 14 bases between them. Here the CDR3 reads CASSFPTGSHGYTF. CDR3 coding DNA: TGTGCCAGCAGCTTCCCGACTGGTTCCCATGGCTACACCTTC.

In this sample, this clone turned up a few times. The chain uses TRBV5-4 and TRBJ2-3; no reliable D call. Germline CDR1 is SGHNT and CDR2 is YYREEE (reference sequence). CDR3 size: 13 residues. Deletions cut 7 bases from V and 0 bases from J, with 9 bases between. For the CDR3, the DNA is TGTGCCAGCTCCGAAAGAAGCACAGATACGCAGTATTTT. The encoded protein is CASSERSTDTQYF.

This clone was detected once. The chain recombines TRBV5-4 with TRBJ1-6, with unresolved D. CDR3 length equals 16 residues. V was cut by 1 base and J by 9 bases, with 17 bases left in between. CDR1 and CDR2 (germline): SGHNT, YYREEE (reference sequence). The CDR3 is CASSLLSLGDRSPLHF. CDR3 coding DNA: TGTGCCAGCAGCTTGCTGTCTCTCGGGGATCGTTCACCCCTCCACTTT.